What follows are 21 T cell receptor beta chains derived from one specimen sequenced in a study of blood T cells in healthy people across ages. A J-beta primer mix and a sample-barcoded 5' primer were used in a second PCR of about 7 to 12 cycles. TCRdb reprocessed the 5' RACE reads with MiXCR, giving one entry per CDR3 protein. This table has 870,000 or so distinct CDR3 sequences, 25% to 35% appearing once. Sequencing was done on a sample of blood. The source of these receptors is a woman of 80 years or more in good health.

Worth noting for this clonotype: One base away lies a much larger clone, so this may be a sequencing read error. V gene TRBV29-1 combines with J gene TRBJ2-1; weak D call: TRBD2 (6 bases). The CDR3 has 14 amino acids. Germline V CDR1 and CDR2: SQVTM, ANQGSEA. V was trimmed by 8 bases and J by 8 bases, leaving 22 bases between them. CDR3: CSIWGGGGSDEQFF. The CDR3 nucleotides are TGCAGCATTTGGGGAGGTGGAGGGAGCGATGAGCAGTTCTTC.

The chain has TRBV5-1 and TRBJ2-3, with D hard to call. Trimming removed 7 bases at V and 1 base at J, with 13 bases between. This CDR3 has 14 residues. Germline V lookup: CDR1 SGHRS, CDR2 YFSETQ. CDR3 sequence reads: CASGWADGTDTQYF. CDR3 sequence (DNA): TGCGCCAGCGGGTGGGCAGACGGCACAGATACGCAGTATTTT. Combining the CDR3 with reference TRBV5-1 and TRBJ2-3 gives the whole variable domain KAGVTQTPRYLIKTRGQQVTLSCSPISGHRSVSWYQQTPGQGLQFLFEYFSETQRNKGNFPGRFSGRQFSNSRSEMNVSTLELGDSALYLCASGWADGTDTQYFGPGTRLTVL.

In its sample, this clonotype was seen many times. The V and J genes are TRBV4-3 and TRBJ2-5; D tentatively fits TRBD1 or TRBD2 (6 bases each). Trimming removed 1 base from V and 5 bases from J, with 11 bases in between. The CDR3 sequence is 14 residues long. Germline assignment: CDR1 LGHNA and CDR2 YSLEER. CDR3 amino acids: CASSQAGAGETQYF. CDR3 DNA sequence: TGCGCCAGCAGCCAAGCGGGGGCCGGGGAGACCCAGTACTTC.

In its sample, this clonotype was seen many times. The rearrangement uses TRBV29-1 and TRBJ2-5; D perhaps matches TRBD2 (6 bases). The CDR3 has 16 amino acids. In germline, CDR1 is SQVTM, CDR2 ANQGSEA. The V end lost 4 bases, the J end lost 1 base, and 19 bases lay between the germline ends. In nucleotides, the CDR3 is TGCAGCGTTGTAGGAGGGACCTTACGGGGCCAAGAGACCCAGTACTTC. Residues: CSVVGGTLRGQETQYF.

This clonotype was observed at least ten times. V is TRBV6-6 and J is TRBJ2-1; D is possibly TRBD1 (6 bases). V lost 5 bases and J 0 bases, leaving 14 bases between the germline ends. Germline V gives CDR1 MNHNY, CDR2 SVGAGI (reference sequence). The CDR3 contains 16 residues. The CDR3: CASSPLQGLSYNEQFF. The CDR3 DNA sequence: TGTGCCAGCAGTCCCCTACAGGGCCTCTCCTACAATGAGCAGTTCTTC.

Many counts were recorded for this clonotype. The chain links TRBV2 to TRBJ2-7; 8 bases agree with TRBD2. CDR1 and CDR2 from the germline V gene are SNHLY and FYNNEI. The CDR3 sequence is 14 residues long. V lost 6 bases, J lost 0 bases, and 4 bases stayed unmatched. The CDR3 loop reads CASSVTSGSYEQYF. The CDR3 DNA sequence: TGTGCCAGCAGCGTTACTAGCGGCTCCTACGAGCAGTACTTC.

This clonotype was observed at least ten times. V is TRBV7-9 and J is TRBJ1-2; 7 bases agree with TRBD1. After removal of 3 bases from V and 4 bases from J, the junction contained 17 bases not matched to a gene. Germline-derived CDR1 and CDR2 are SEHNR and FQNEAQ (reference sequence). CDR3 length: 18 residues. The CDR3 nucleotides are TGTGCCAGCAGCTTTCAGCTGCCCCTTATAACAGGGGTCTATGGCTACACCTTC. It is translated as CASSFQLPLITGVYGYTF.

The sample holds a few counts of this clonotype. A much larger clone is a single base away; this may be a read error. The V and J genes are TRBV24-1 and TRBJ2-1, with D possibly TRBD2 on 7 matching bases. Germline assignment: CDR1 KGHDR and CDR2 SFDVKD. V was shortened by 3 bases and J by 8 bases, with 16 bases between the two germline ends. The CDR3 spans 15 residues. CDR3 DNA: TGTGCCACCAGTGATGGGGGGGGGGCGGGCTATGAGCAGTTCTTC. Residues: CATSDGGGAGYEQFF.

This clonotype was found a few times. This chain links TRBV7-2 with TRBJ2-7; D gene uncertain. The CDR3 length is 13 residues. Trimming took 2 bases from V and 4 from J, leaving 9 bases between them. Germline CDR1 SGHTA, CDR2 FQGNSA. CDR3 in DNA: TGTACCAGCAGCTTACGGAGCGTGTACGAGCAGTACTTC. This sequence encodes CTSSLRSVYEQYF.

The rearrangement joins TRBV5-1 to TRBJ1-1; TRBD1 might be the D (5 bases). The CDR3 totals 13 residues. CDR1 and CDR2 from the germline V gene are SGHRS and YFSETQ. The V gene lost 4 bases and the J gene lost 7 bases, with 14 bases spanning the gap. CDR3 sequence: CASSPAAGLEAFF. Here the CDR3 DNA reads TGCGCCAGCAGCCCTGCGGCAGGGCTTGAAGCTTTCTTT.

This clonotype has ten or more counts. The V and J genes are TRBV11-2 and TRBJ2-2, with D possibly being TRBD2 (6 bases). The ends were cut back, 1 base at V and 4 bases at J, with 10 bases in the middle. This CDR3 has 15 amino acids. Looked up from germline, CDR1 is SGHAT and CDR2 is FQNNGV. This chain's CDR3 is CASSLVTGVTGELFF. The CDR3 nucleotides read TGTGCCAGCAGCTTAGTAACGGGGGTCACCGGGGAGCTGTTTTTT.

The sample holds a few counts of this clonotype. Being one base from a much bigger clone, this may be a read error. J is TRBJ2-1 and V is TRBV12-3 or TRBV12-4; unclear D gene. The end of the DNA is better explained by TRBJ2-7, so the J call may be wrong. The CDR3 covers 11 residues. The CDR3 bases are TGTGCCAGCAGTGCATACAATGAGCAGTACTTC. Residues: CASSAYNEQYF.

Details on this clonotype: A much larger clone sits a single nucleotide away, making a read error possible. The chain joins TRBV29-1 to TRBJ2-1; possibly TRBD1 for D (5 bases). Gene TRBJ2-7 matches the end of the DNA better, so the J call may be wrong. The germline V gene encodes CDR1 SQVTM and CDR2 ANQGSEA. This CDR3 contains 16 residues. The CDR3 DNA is TGCAGCGTGCAAACCTCCAGGGCCCCCTCCTACAATGAGCAGTACTTC. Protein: CSVQTSRAPSYNEQYF.

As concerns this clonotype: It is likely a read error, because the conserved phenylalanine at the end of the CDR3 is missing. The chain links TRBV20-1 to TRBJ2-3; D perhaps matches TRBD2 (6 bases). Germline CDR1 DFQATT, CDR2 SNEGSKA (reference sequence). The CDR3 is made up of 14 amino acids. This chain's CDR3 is CSARQSTSTETQYC. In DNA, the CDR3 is TGCAGTGCCAGACAGAGCACTAGCACAGAGACGCAGTATTGT.

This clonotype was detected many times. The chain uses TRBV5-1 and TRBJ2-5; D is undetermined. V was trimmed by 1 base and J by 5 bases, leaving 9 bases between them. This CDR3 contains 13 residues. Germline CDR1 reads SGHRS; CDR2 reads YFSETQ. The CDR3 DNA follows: TGCGCCAGCAGCTTGTTGAGTAGGGAGACCCAGTACTTC. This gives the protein CASSLLSRETQYF.

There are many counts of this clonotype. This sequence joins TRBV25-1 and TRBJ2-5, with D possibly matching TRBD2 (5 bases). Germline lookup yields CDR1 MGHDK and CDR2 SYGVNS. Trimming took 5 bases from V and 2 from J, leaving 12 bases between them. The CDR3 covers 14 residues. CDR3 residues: CASSIWTGQETQYF. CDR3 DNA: TGTGCCAGCAGTATTTGGACGGGGCAAGAGACCCAGTACTTC.

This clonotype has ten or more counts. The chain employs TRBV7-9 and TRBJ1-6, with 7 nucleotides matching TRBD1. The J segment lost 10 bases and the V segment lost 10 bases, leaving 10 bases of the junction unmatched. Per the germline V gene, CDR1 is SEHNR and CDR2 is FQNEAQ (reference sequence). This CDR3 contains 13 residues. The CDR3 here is CATRTGEGSPLHF. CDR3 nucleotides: TGTGCCACCCGAACAGGGGAGGGATCACCCCTCCACTTT.

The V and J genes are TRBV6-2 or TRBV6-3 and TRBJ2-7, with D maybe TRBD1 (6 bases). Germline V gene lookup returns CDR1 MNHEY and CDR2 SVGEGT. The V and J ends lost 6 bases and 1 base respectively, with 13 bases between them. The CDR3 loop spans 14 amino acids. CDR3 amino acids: CASRLPGHSYEQYF. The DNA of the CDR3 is TGTGCCAGCAGGCTCCCGGGACATTCCTACGAGCAGTACTTC.

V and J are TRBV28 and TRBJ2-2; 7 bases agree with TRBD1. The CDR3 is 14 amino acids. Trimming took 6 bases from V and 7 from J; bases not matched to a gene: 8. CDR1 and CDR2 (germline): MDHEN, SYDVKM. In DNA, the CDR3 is TGTGCCAGCAGGCAACAGGGGACGGGCGGGGAGCTGTTTTTT. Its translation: CASRQQGTGGELFF.

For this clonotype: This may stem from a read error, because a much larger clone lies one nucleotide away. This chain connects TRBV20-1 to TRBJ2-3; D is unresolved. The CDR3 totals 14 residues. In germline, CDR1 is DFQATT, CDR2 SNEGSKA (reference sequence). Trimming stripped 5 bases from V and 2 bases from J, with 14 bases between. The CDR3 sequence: CSAGPRLFTDTQYF. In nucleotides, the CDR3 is TGCAGTGCTGGGCCGAGACTTTTCACAGATACGCAGTATTTT.

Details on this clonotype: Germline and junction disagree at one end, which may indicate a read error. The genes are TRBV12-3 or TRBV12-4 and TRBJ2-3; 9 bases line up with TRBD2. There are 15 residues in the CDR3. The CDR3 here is CASRPSGVSVDTEYF. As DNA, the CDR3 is TGTGCCAGCAGGCCTAGCGGGGTGAGCGTTGATACGGAGTATTTT.